The 30 T cell receptor beta chains below were found in one sample sequenced in a study of shared clonotypes between healthy human individuals. Using immunoSEQ multiplex PCR, the repertoire was profiled, and TCRdb retains in-frame clones only, with some absent. In the table there are 530,000 or so clones, around 79% of which are singletons. The sample consisted of PBMCs. The receptors derive from a woman in her thirties or forties in good health. Some clones in this sample may be carry-over from other donors' samples.

The chain carries TRBV29-1 and TRBJ2-1; 11 bases agree with TRBD2. The CDR3 has 13 residues. Germline CDR1 SQVTM, CDR2 ANQGSEA. V was pared by 4 bases and J by 6 bases, with 2 bases of the junction left unmatched. The CDR3, as DNA: TGCAGCGTTGTAGCGGGAGGGATCAATGAGCAGTTCTTC. Amino acid sequence: CSVVAGGINEQFF.

This clone has just one count. The chain combines TRBV27 with TRBJ2-1, with no clear D. Germline CDR1 reads MNHEY; CDR2 reads SMNVEV (reference sequence). V was cut by 1 base and J by 4 bases, with 17 bases left in between. The CDR3 runs to 17 residues. The CDR3 nucleotides are TGTGCCAGCAGTTTATTCTACGACCAGTCCCCGTACAATGAGCAGTTCTTC. Translating gives CASSLFYDQSPYNEQFF.

The chain uses TRBV19 and TRBJ1-1; TRBD1 aligns across 10 bases. Per germline, CDR1 LNHDA and CDR2 SQIVND (reference sequence). This CDR3 has 18 residues. J gave up 1 base and V 0 bases, and 8 bases lay outside the gene matches. Written as DNA, the CDR3 is TGTGCCAGTAGTATAGATCGACAGGGGGCGCGAGGGAACACTGAAGCTTTCTTT. Residues: CASSIDRQGARGNTEAFF.

V usage is TRBV7-3 and J usage is TRBJ2-3, with 8 bases that match TRBD2. The CDR3 spans 14 residues. Germline CDR1 and CDR2: SGHTA and FQGTGA. V shed 3 bases, J shed 6 bases, and the junction held 5 bases outside the gene matches. The CDR3 DNA sequence: TGTGCCAGCAGCTTTACGGGAGGGTCTGATACGCAGTATTTT. Encoded protein: CASSFTGGSDTQYF.

This sequence joins TRBV27 and TRBJ2-1; no clear D. Germline assignment: CDR1 MNHEY and CDR2 SMNVEV (reference sequence). This CDR3 has 15 amino acids. With 2 bases removed from V and 4 bases from J, the gap between germline ends came to 12 bases. CDR3 nucleotides: TGTGCCAGCAGTTTAGAGAGAACCGGGTACAATGAGCAGTTCTTC. Its translation is CASSLERTGYNEQFF.

At least ten counts were recorded for this clone. Other DNA variants within this sample encode the same CDR3. The rearrangement joins TRBV25-1 to TRBJ1-1, with a possible D match to TRBD1 (6 bases). This CDR3 is 15 amino acids long. CDR1 MGHDK and CDR2 SYGVNS come from the germline V gene. V was cut by 9 bases and J by 1 base, with 18 bases left in between. The CDR3 nucleotides are TGTGCCAGTGTCCCTGGGGGCGCGGGGAACACTGAAGCTTTCTTT. Translation gives CASVPGGAGNTEAFF.

This clone came up once. The genes are TRBV28 and TRBJ2-7; TRBD1 matches 8 bases. The germline V gene has CDR1 MDHEN and CDR2 SYDVKM. CDR3 length equals 15 residues. J lost 2 bases, V lost 7 bases, and 10 bases had no gene match. The CDR3, as DNA: TGTGCCAGCAAGGGCGCAGGACAGGGTCCCTACGAGCAGTACTTC. Protein sequence: CASKGAGQGPYEQYF.

The chain links TRBV2 to TRBJ2-1; no definite D call. The V end was cut by 4 bases, the J end by 5 bases, with 9 bases between. CDR3 length equals 13 residues. Germline-derived CDR1 and CDR2 are SNHLY and FYNNEI. The CDR3 DNA is TGTGCCAGCAGTGGGGCAGGAGACAATGAGCAGTTCTTC. This translates into CASSGAGDNEQFF. Together with reference TRBV2 and TRBJ2-1, the CDR3 gives the full variable domain: EPEVTQTPSHQVTQMGQEVILRCVPISNHLYFYWYRQILGQKVEFLVSFYNNEISEKSEIFDDQFSVERPDGSNFTLKIRSTKLEDSAMYFCASSGAGDNEQFFGPGTRLTVL.

The chain recombines TRBV6-1 with TRBJ1-2, with TRBD1 matching 8 bases. Germline CDR1 is MNHNS and CDR2 is SASEGT. J gave up 2 bases and V 7 bases, and 9 bases lay outside the gene matches. The CDR3 is 15 amino acids. The CDR3 protein is CASTPGAGGNYGYTF. The CDR3 DNA reads TGTGCCAGCACCCCAGGGGCAGGGGGCAACTATGGCTACACCTTC.

The chain carries TRBV29-1 and TRBJ2-1; D unclear. The CDR3 runs 13 residues. Deletions cut 2 bases from V and 1 base from J, with 6 bases between. The germline V gene has CDR1 SQVTM and CDR2 ANQGSEA. The chain's CDR3 is CSVEPLSYNEQFF. CDR3 nucleotides: TGCAGCGTTGAACCCTTATCCTACAATGAGCAGTTCTTC.

Worth noting for this clone: A much larger clone differs by one base, so this may be a read error. The same CDR3 also results from other DNA sequences found in this sample. The V call is TRBV5-4, the J call TRBJ2-7; D gene ambiguous. Trimming took off 0 bases at V and 0 bases at J, with 4 bases between the two ends. Germline CDR1 is SGHNT and CDR2 is YYREEE (reference sequence). The CDR3 runs to 13 residues. The CDR3 DNA reads TGTGCCAGCAGCTTGGGCAACTCCTACGAGCAGTACTTC. The encoded protein is CASSLGNSYEQYF.

The chain couples TRBV6-5 to TRBJ2-3, with 7 nucleotides matching TRBD1. Per germline, CDR1 MNHEY and CDR2 SVGAGI. CDR3 length: 15 residues. V shed 6 bases and J 0 bases; nucleotides not matched to a gene: 6. The CDR3 protein is CASSKGQTSTDTQYF. CDR3 DNA: TGTGCCAGCAGCAAGGGACAGACTAGCACAGATACGCAGTATTTT.

The J gene is TRBJ2-1, the V gene TRBV29-1, with a possible D match to TRBD2 (6 bases). Germline V gives CDR1 SQVTM, CDR2 ANQGSEA. V dropped 4 bases and J dropped 10 bases, with 11 bases sitting between them. The CDR3 runs 11 residues. The CDR3 sequence is CSVGLAIEQFF. Here the CDR3 DNA reads TGCAGCGTTGGGCTAGCGATAGAGCAGTTCTTC.

This chain connects TRBV7-9 to TRBJ1-2; possible D gene TRBD1, 5 bases. Per germline, CDR1 SEHNR and CDR2 FQNEAQ (reference sequence). The CDR3 consists of 17 residues. Between the trimmed V and J ends, which lost 4 bases and 3 bases, there was a span of 21 bases. CDR3 amino acids: CASSSTRQYRGDYGYTF. Written as DNA, the CDR3 is TGTGCCAGCAGCTCGACCCGACAGTACCGGGGAGACTATGGCTACACCTTC.

The CDR3 reads CASRRRAAYEQYF. The CDR3 nucleotides are TGTGCCAGCAGACGCCGGGCCGCATACGAGCAGTACTTC. This sequence joins TRBV7-8 and TRBJ2-7; D gene unclear. Germline V lookup: CDR1 SGHVS, CDR2 FQNEAQ. V lost 6 bases to trimming and J lost 4 bases, with 13 bases between them. There are 13 residues in the CDR3.

The chain recombines TRBV5-1 with TRBJ2-3; possible D gene TRBD1, 5 bases. This CDR3 is built from 15 residues. Germline CDR1 and CDR2: SGHRS and YFSETQ. V lost 1 base, J lost 2 bases, and 11 bases lay in between. The CDR3 protein is CASSLQGGDTDTQYF. As DNA, the CDR3 is TGCGCCAGCAGCTTGCAGGGTGGGGACACAGATACGCAGTATTTT.

V usage is TRBV18 and J usage is TRBJ1-6; the D gene is possibly TRBD1 (5 bases). The germline V gene encodes CDR1 KGHSH and CDR2 LQKENI. The V gene lost 2 bases and the J gene lost 8 bases, with 7 bases spanning the gap. The CDR3 is 13 amino acids. CDR3 nucleotide sequence: TGTGCCAGCTCACCAGGGGGGGATTCACCCCTCCACTTT. Translation: CASSPGGDSPLHF.

The chain employs TRBV29-1 and TRBJ1-2; TRBD1 might be the D (6 bases). The length of the CDR3 is 13 residues. V was cut by 2 bases and J by 4 bases, with 11 bases left in between. Germline V gene lookup returns CDR1 SQVTM and CDR2 ANQGSEA. CDR3 nucleotide sequence: TGCAGCGTTGAACGGGGGGCTAGCTATGGCTACACCTTC. Encoded protein: CSVERGASYGYTF. The full variable domain, rest sourced from reference TRBV29-1 and TRBJ1-2, is SAVISQKPSRDICQRGTSLTIQCQVDSQVTMMFWYRQQPGQSLTLIATANQGSEATYESGFVIDKFPISRPNLTFSTLTVSNMSPEDSSIYLCSVERGASYGYTFGSGTRLTVV.

The rearrangement uses TRBV10-1 and TRBJ2-3; 8 bases fit TRBD2. The CDR3 contains 14 residues. V trimming: 6 bases; J trimming: 2 bases; junction bases outside the gene matches: 4. Per germline, CDR1 WNHNN and CDR2 SYGVQD (reference sequence). The CDR3 coding sequence is TGCGCCAGCAGCCTACTAGCGGACACAGATACGCAGTATTTT. Its translation is CASSLLADTDTQYF.

V and J are TRBV4-3 and TRBJ2-7; 11 bases are a match to TRBD2. Trimming removed 2 bases from V and 2 bases from J; junction bases left unmatched: 5. The CDR3 extends over 16 amino acids. Germline V gene lookup returns CDR1 LGHNA and CDR2 YSLEER. In nucleotides, the CDR3 is TGCGCCAGCAGCCAACACCTAGCGGGAGGCACCTACGAGCAGTACTTC. Translation: CASSQHLAGGTYEQYF.

The chain joins TRBV18 to TRBJ2-3, with TRBD1 identical over 8 bases. Germline assignment: CDR1 KGHSH and CDR2 LQKENI. After removal of 5 bases from V and 4 bases from J, the junction contained 11 bases not matched to a gene. The CDR3 contains 16 residues. CDR3 DNA: TGTGCCAGCTCATCCGGAACCTCCAGGGGGCCAGATACGCAGTATTTT. This codes for CASSSGTSRGPDTQYF.

CDR3 sequence reads: CASSYSKRERSYEQYF. The CDR3, as DNA: TGTGCCAGCAGTTACTCGAAGCGGGAGAGATCCTACGAGCAGTACTTC. V gene TRBV6-5 combines with J gene TRBJ2-7; TRBD2 matches at 8 bases. V gave up 0 bases and J gave up 1 base; unmatched junction bases: 5. The CDR3 has 16 residues. Germline CDR1 reads MNHEY; CDR2 reads SVGAGI.

In its sample, this clone was seen a few times. The chain employs TRBV28 and TRBJ2-2; D remains unclear. With 2 bases removed from V and 1 base from J, the gap between germline ends came to 17 bases. The length of the CDR3 is 18 residues. The germline CDR1 and CDR2 sequences are MDHEN and SYDVKM. CDR3 coding DNA: TGTGCCAGCAGTTTAGGCCAGACCCAACAGAAGAACACCGGGGAGCTGTTTTTT. Translated: CASSLGQTQQKNTGELFF.

The rearrangement links TRBV5-1 to TRBJ2-3; the D gene could be TRBD1 or TRBD2 (5 bases each). Trimming removed 0 bases at V and 4 bases at J, with 9 bases between. The CDR3 runs 14 residues. In germline, CDR1 is SGHRS, CDR2 YFSETQ. The CDR3 here is CASSLGLGPDTQYF. The CDR3, as DNA: TGCGCCAGCAGCTTGGGGCTGGGACCAGATACGCAGTATTTT. Drawing the rest from reference TRBV5-1 and TRBJ2-3, the complete variable domain is KAGVTQTPRYLIKTRGQQVTLSCSPISGHRSVSWYQQTPGQGLQFLFEYFSETQRNKGNFPGRFSGRQFSNSRSEMNVSTLELGDSALYLCASSLGLGPDTQYFGPGTRLTVL.

This clone has a handful of counts. This chain joins TRBV5-4 and TRBJ2-1; 7 bases line up with TRBD2. The CDR3 contains 17 residues. The trim removed 2 bases at V and 1 base at J, leaving 9 bases unmatched. Germline CDR1 and CDR2: SGHNT and YYREEE (reference sequence). The CDR3, as DNA: TGTGCCAGCAGCTTTACGCGTTTTAGCGGGTCCTACAATGAGCAGTTCTTC. The encoded protein is CASSFTRFSGSYNEQFF.

The chain carries TRBV7-9 and TRBJ2-5; TRBD1 matches at 7 bases. The CDR3 covers 14 residues. The V segment lost 4 bases and the J segment 5 bases; nucleotides outside the gene matches: 7. Germline lookup yields CDR1 SEHNR and CDR2 FQNEAQ (reference sequence). CDR3 protein: CASSSTGSWETQYF. In DNA, the CDR3 is TGTGCCAGCAGCTCGACAGGGAGCTGGGAGACCCAGTACTTC.

The gene calls are TRBV2 and TRBJ1-1; possibly TRBD1 for D (5 bases). The CDR3 covers 13 residues. Germline CDR1 reads SNHLY; CDR2 reads FYNNEI. Trimming stripped 1 base from V and 5 bases from J, with 8 bases between. CDR3 nucleotide sequence: TGTGCCAGCAGTGAAGTCGAGGGGACTGAAGCTTTCTTT. It is translated as CASSEVEGTEAFF.

CDR3 DNA: TGTGCCAGCAGTGGGCCACTAGCGGTTGCCTCCTACGAGCAGTACTTC. Protein: CASSGPLAVASYEQYF. This sequence joins TRBV6-4 and TRBJ2-7; 8 bases are shared with TRBD2. The CDR3 contains 16 residues. The V segment lost 4 bases and the J segment 0 bases; nucleotides outside the gene matches: 8. CDR1 is MRHNA and CDR2 is SNTAGT in the germline V gene.

The J gene is TRBJ2-7, the V gene TRBV7-2; tentative D call: TRBD1 (6 bases). The CDR3 is 14 residues long. Looked up from germline, CDR1 is SGHTA and CDR2 is FQGNSA. Trimming removed 1 base at V and 7 bases at J, with 14 bases between. CDR3 in amino acids: CASSLVSGAREQYF. The CDR3 DNA sequence: TGTGCCAGCAGCTTAGTGTCAGGGGCTAGGGAGCAGTACTTC.

The genes are TRBV9 and TRBJ2-5; perhaps TRBD2 as D (6 bases). V was shortened by 4 bases and J by 4 bases, with 8 bases between the two germline ends. The CDR3 runs 12 residues. Germline V lookup: CDR1 SGDLS, CDR2 YYNGEE. CDR3 sequence: CASSSGGETQYF. The DNA for the CDR3 is TGTGCCAGCAGCTCCGGGGGAGAGACCCAGTACTTC.